The clone carrying this T cell receptor beta chain was seen a handful of times. In the original processing: Estimation of nucleated cell counts relied on the amplification of reference gene primers. Profiling relied on immunoSEQ multiplex PCR, and the TCRdb table lists in-frame clones only, not all of them. The V and J calls and clone size are taken from that table; D and trimming were inferred from the DNA. The sample lists roughly 150,000 clones, 79% occurring once. These data originate in a study of blood T cell repertoires in COVID-19. Looking at the study overall: Recovered Cohort 3 donors showed two negative PCRs, clearance, or symptom resolution. The United States, Italy and Spain were the sources of the acute and convalescent COVID-19 samples.

Membership in each cohort depended on participant-reported clinical history. J was trimmed by 9 bases and V by 5 bases; bases with no gene match: 14. This CDR3 contains 15 residues. Germline V lookup: CDR1 SNHLY, CDR2 FYNNEI. Sequenced input: PBMCs or T cells enriched from blood (not recorded which). The TCR originated in a woman in her 70s in a cohort exposed to, infected with or recovered from COVID-19 (not recorded which). The chain links TRBV2 to TRBJ1-2, with 8 bases aligning to TRBD1. CDR3 sequence: CASSYDRGRERRYTF. CDR3 bases: TGTGCCAGCAGTTATGACAGGGGAAGAGAAAGGCGCTACACCTTC.